This T cell receptor beta chain was retrieved from a study of blood T cell repertoires in COVID-19. Study in general: Acute and convalescent COVID-19 specimens originated in the United States, Italy and Spain. PBMCs, B-cell-depleted T cells, or T cells were the source of the cDNA or gDNA that made up the material.

Study processing details: Quantification of nucleated cells was approximated via reference gene primer amplification. Produced via immunoSEQ multiplex PCR; TCRdb's table is partial and in-frame only. V and J calls and clone size follow that table, whereas D and trimming were derived from the DNA. The sample has around 99,000 clones; approximately 82% are singletons. Germline values: CDR1 SGHRS, CDR2 YFSETQ. Between the trimmed V and J ends, which lost 0 bases and 5 bases, there was a span of 8 bases. The CDR3 length is 13 residues. The specimen was peripheral blood. The sequence came from a woman of 80 years or more with active or convalescent COVID-19. The chain employs TRBV5-1 and TRBJ2-5; D remains ambiguous. The DNA of the CDR3 is TGCGCCAGCAGCTTGGGGCAGGCGGAGACCCAGTACTTC. Amino acid sequence: CASSLGQAETQYF.